This T cell receptor beta chain is drawn from a study of T cell responses to AZD1222 COVID-19 vaccine. Overall study context: Combined were second doses at about 4 or about 12 weeks.

V lost 4 bases to trimming and J lost 7 bases; unmatched junction nucleotides: 6. Germline V gene sequence: CDR1 SGHRS, CDR2 YFSETQ. This CDR3 is 14 amino acids long. Clones were sequenced by immunoSEQ multiplex PCR, and TCRdb holds only the in-frame ones, with some missing. The data hold 150,000 to 200,000 clones, with about 92% observed a single time. Study-level results: Without day 14 samples, only post-peak T cell repertoires were studied. Of spike-specific TCRs, nearly half reportedly target regions left unmutated in variants.

As regards this clone: The antigen remains undetermined.

The genes are TRBV5-1 and TRBJ2-1; TRBD2 matches 9 bases. The clonotype comes from an adult in good health. This material consisted of peripheral blood, taken on day 0 of AZD1222 vaccination. The chain's CDR3 is CASSPGTSRNEQFF. The DNA for the CDR3 is TGCGCCAGCAGCCCCGGGACTAGCCGGAATGAGCAGTTCTTC. The whole variable domain, filled in from reference TRBV5-1 and TRBJ2-1, reads KAGVTQTPRYLIKTRGQQVTLSCSPISGHRSVSWYQQTPGQGLQFLFEYFSETQRNKGNFPGRFSGRQFSNSRSEMNVSTLELGDSALYLCASSPGTSRNEQFFGPGTRLTVL.